This T cell receptor beta chain was recorded in a study of blood T cell repertoires in COVID-19. Overall study: Collection of acute and convalescent COVID-19 samples took place in the United States, Italy and Spain. T cells, B-cell-depleted T cells, or PBMCs provided the cDNA or gDNA that served as material.

Original handling: The assay estimated nucleated cells by amplifying reference gene primers. Assay used: immunoSEQ multiplex PCR; TCRdb lists only in-frame clones, some missing. V and J calls plus clone size are reproduced from that table; the DNA served to infer D and trimming. Found here are 50,000 to 65,000 clones, nearly 90% of them singletons; the top ten hold around 3.5%. The CDR3 loop spans 13 amino acids. Germline V lookup: CDR1 SGHKS, CDR2 YYEKEE (reference sequence). Germline trimming cut 4 bases from V and 8 bases from J; bases unmatched to any gene: 3. This clonotype was sampled from a middle-aged man with active COVID-19. The chain recombines TRBV5-5 with TRBJ1-6; 7 bases align to TRBD1. Material for sequencing was peripheral blood. The CDR3 here is CASSHGTDSPLHF. CDR3 nucleotide sequence: TGTGCCAGCAGCCACGGGACAGATTCACCCCTCCACTTT.